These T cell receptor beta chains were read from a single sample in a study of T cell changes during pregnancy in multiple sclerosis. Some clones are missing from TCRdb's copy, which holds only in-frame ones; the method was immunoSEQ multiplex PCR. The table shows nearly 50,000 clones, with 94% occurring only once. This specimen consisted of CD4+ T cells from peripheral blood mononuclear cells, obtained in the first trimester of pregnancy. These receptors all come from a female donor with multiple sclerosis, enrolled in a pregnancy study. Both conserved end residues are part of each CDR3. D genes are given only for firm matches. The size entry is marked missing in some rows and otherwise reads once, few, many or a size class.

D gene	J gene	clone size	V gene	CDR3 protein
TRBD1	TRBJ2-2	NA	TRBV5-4	CASSPGGGQGFGELFF
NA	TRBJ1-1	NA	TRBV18	CASSPPLLTEAFF
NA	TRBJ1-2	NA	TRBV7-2	CASSSGGGVGYTF
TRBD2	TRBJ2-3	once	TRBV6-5	CASSNSGGVTDTQYF
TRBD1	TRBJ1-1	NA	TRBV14	CASSHPGQAGRHTEAFF
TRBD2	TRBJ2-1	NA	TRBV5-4	CASSVSSGGAPNEQFF
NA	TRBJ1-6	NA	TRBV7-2	CASSLPRFNSPLHF
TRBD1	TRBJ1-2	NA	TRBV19	CASSTRTGFGYGYTF
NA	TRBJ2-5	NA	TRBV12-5	CASGLVQGVWTTQYF
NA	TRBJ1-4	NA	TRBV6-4	CASRAGTGPNEKLFF
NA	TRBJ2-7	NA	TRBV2	CASRASTGLGSYEQYF
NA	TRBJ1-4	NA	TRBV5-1	CASSLYMTGPNEKLFF
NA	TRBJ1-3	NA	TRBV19	CASSIDRSSSGNTIYF
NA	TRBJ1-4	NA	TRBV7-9	CASSLDGEGGKLFF
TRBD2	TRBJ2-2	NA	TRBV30	CAWSRAGTNTGELFF
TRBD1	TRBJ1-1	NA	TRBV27	CASSFQGGEAFF
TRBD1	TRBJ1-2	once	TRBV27	CASKNLGQWDYGYTF
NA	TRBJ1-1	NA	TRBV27	CASIGVNTEAFF
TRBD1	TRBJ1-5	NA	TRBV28	CASRGTGNNQPQHF
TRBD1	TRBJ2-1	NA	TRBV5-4	CASSWTGSSYNEQFF
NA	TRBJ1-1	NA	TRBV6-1	CASKRGGVEAFF
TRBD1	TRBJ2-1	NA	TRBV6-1	CASSEQGAYEQFF
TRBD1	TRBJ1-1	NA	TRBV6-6	CASSLTGMNTEAFF
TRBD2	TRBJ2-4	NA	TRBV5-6	CASSLYGLAALAKNIQYF
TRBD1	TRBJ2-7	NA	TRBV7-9	CASSPKGQGIAYEQYF
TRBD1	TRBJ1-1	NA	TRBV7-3	CASGRDRDTEAFF
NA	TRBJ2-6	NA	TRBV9	CASSLLGGVYAGANVLTF
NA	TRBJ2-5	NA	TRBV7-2	CASSLSAGLETQYF
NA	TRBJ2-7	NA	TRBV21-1	CASGVTGVPYEQYF
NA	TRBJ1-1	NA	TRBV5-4	CASSLGQKNTEAFF
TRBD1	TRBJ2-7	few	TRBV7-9	CASMQGVYSYEQYF
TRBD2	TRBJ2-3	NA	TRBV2	CASSRGGLSTDTQYF
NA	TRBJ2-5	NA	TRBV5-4	CASSPPRAGAQETQYF
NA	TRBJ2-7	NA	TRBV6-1	CASSPEPTVTYEQYF
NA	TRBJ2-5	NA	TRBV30	CAWSPPGVRRETQYF
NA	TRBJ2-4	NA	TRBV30	CAWSVPGGIAKNIQYF
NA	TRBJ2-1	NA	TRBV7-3	CASSKPGGKKFF
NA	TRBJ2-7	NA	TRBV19	CASRPQGRRYEQYF
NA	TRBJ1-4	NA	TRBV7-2	CASSLGLRGDNEKLFF
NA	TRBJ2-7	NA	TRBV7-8	CASSSQSGYEQYF
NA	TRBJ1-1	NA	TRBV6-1	CASSTGRAAEAFF
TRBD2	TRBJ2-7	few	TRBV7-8	CASSLGTSGGEQYF
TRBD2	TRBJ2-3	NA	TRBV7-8	CASTLGLAGGSTDTQYF
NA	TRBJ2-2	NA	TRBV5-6	CASSLTGGAGELFF
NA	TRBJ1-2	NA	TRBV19	CASSITRDNNYGYTF
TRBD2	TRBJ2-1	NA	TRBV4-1	CASSQVAGGVGEQFF
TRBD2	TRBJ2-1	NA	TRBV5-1	CASSLAGLVSNEQFF